The 24 T cell receptor beta chains given below trace back to one sample, sequenced in a study of tumor-infiltrating lymphocytes in oesophageal squamous cell carcinoma. TCRdb re-derived calls from the PCR reads in MiXCR, one entry per CDR3 protein. Among just under 20,000 distinct CDR3 sequences, roughly two fifths were seen once, and the ten largest hold roughly 13%. Sequenced: normal esophageal tissue next to the tumor. The receptors derive from a male donor with esophageal squamous cell carcinoma.

The gene calls are TRBV6-5 and TRBJ1-1; D is perhaps TRBD1 (6 bases). This CDR3 is built from 13 residues. Germline loops: CDR1 MNHEY, CDR2 SVGAGI. The V gene lost 4 bases and the J gene lost 3 bases, with 9 bases spanning the gap. The DNA of the CDR3 is TGTGCCAGCAGTTCCTGGGGGCACACTGAAGCTTTCTTT. Translated, it gives CASSSWGHTEAFF.

The chain combines TRBV19 with TRBJ2-4, with 9 bases identical to TRBD1. The DNA end favors TRBJ2-5, so the J call may be wrong. The germline V gene has CDR1 LNHDA and CDR2 SQIVND (reference sequence). The CDR3 covers 14 residues. Written as DNA, the CDR3 is TGTGCCAGTAGTACGGGGACAGGGCAAGAGACCCAGTACTTC. Translated, it gives CASSTGTGQETQYF.

This clonotype was observed at least ten times. The chain couples TRBV28 to TRBJ2-5; D unclear. The assigned J gene may be wrong: the sequence end matches TRBJ2-7 better. Germline CDR1 and CDR2: MDHEN and SYDVKM. This CDR3 has 12 residues. The DNA for the CDR3 is TGTGCCAGCAGTTTCCCGACCTACGAGCAGTACTTC. Encoded protein: CASSFPTYEQYF.

This clonotype was detected ten times or more. V usage is TRBV12-3 or TRBV12-4 and J usage is TRBJ2-5, with TRBD2 identical over 8 bases. The CDR3 is made up of 16 amino acids. The ends lost 6 bases at V and 0 bases at J; junction bases unmatched: 9. The CDR3 nucleotides read TGTGCCAGCAGCGCGACTAGCGAGGGCAACCAAGAGACCCAGTACTTC. It codes for CASSATSEGNQETQYF.

In this sample, this clonotype is medium-sized. The chain couples TRBV7-2 to TRBJ1-2; maybe TRBD1 (6 bases). Germline-derived CDR1 and CDR2 are SGHTA and FQGNSA. Trimming pared 3 bases from V and 4 bases from J, leaving 18 bases between. The CDR3 contains 16 residues. CDR3 protein: CASSLGRDTPTYGYTF. CDR3 sequence (DNA): TGTGCCAGCAGCTTGGGCCGGGACACCCCGACCTATGGCTACACCTTC.

As for this clonotype: A single base separates this from a much larger clone, so it may be a read error. The chain recombines TRBV2 with TRBJ1-5; D might be TRBD1 (5 bases). The ends were cut back, 6 bases at V and 9 bases at J, with 24 bases in the middle. The CDR3 is 16 amino acids. The germline V gene encodes CDR1 SNHLY and CDR2 FYNNEI. The CDR3 loop reads CASSPRNLRGWRPQHF. The CDR3 nucleotides are TGTGCCAGCAGCCCTAGGAATTTGAGGGGCTGGCGGCCCCAGCATTTT.

Note on this clonotype: The junction shows a germline mismatch at one end, possibly a read error. The CDR3 reads CASSRLASSGNTIYF. CDR3 DNA: TGTGCCAGCAGCCGCCTCGCGAGCTCTGGAAACACCATATATTTT. The J gene is TRBJ1-3, the V gene TRBV4-1; the D is unclear. CDR1 is MGHRA, CDR2 YSYEKL, per germline. CDR3 length: 15 residues.

This chain uses TRBV7-6 with TRBJ2-2; D is unclear. The CDR3 is 14 amino acids. Trimming took off 2 bases at V and 5 bases at J, with 9 bases between the two ends. The germline V gene has CDR1 SGHVS and CDR2 FNYEAQ. CDR3 region: CASSLIGGTGELFF. CDR3 nucleotide sequence: TGTGCCAGCAGCTTAATCGGCGGAACCGGGGAGCTGTTTTTT.

V gene TRBV4-2 combines with J gene TRBJ2-5, with TRBD2 matching 12 bases. Germline CDR1 LGHNA, CDR2 YNFKEQ. V dropped 2 bases and J dropped 3; count of bases not matched to a gene: 4. This CDR3 region has 16 residues. CDR3 in DNA: TGTGCCAGCAGCCAACTAGCGGGAGGGCCGAAAGAGACCCAGTACTTC. Translating it yields CASSQLAGGPKETQYF.

The chain combines TRBV11-2 with TRBJ2-3; tentatively, D is TRBD2 (6 bases). Looked up from germline, CDR1 is SGHAT and CDR2 is FQNNGV. The V and J ends lost 1 base and 0 bases respectively, with 8 bases between them. CDR3 length: 15 residues. CDR3 in DNA: TGTGCCAGCAGCTTAGGAAGCGGGAGCACAGATACGCAGTATTTT. It encodes CASSLGSGSTDTQYF.

The chain links TRBV12-3 or TRBV12-4 to TRBJ2-4; 9 bases fit TRBD1. Near its end, the DNA agrees better with TRBJ2-5, so the J call may be wrong. The CDR3 consists of 14 residues. CDR3 in amino acids: CASSSLGTGETQYF. The CDR3, as DNA: TGTGCCAGCAGTTCCCTGGGGACAGGGGAGACCCAGTACTTC.

The rearrangement joins TRBV11-1 to TRBJ2-3; D uncertain. This CDR3 contains 14 residues. V was cut by 1 base and J by 6 bases, with 11 bases left in between. Germline V lookup: CDR1 SGHAT, CDR2 FQDESV (reference sequence). The CDR3 nucleotides read TGTGCCAGCAGCTTAGTTTCCTGGGTGGATACGCAGTATTTT. Its translation: CASSLVSWVDTQYF.

V and J are TRBV7-2 and TRBJ2-1; tentative D call: TRBD1 (6 bases). The J call is doubtful: the DNA matches TRBJ2-5 better. The CDR3 covers 19 residues. Per the germline V gene, CDR1 is SGHTA and CDR2 is FQGNSA. The CDR3 loop is CASSFHSMRTATFKETQYF. In DNA form, the CDR3 reads TGTGCCAGCAGCTTTCATAGTATGAGGACAGCGACTTTTAAAGAGACCCAGTACTTC.

Concerning this clonotype: This may be a read error, as it is one base from a much larger clone. The chain combines TRBV2 with TRBJ2-1; 8 nucleotides align to TRBD1. The J call may be incorrect, as the DNA end agrees better with TRBJ2-7. There are 14 residues in the CDR3. Germline V gene lookup returns CDR1 SNHLY and CDR2 FYNNEI. CDR3 nucleotides: TGTGCCAGCAGTGCCCGGGACAGGTACAATGAGCAGTACTTC. Translated: CASSARDRYNEQYF.

This clonotype was counted between two and nine times. This chain connects TRBV7-8 to TRBJ2-5, with TRBD1 as a possible D gene (7 bases). CDR1 is SGHVS, CDR2 FQNEAQ, per germline. The V end was cut by 5 bases, the J end by 3 bases, with 22 bases between. The CDR3 totals 17 residues. CDR3 DNA sequence: TGTGCCAGCAGCATAATCCAATACAGGGGCGGGGAAGAGACCCAGTACTTC. Translated: CASSIIQYRGGEETQYF. Based on the CDR3 plus reference TRBV7-8 and TRBJ2-5, the full variable domain is GAGVSQSPRYKVAKRGQDVALRCDPISGHVSLFWYQQALGQGPEFLTYFQNEAQLDKSGLPSDRFFAERPEGSVSTLKIQRTQQEDSAVYLCASSIIQYRGGEETQYFGPGTRLLVL.

This clonotype is medium-sized. The chain links TRBV28 to TRBJ2-1; tentatively, D is TRBD1 or TRBD2 (6 bases each). Germline V lookup: CDR1 MDHEN, CDR2 SYDVKM. The CDR3 totals 12 residues. The V end was cut by 2 bases, the J end by 14 bases, with 13 bases between. CDR3 sequence: CASSLQGQREFF. In DNA form, the CDR3 reads TGTGCCAGCAGTTTACAAGGACAGCGGGAGTTCTTC.

The chain uses TRBV7-3 and TRBJ2-7; 8 nucleotides match TRBD2. From germline, CDR1 is SGHTA and CDR2 FQGTGA. CDR3 length: 15 amino acids. The V gene end was trimmed by 4 bases and the J gene end by 7 bases; junction bases not matched to a gene: 12. The CDR3 loop reads CASSSRGGRGNEQYF. The CDR3 DNA is TGTGCCAGCAGCTCACGGGGGGGCCGAGGCAATGAGCAGTACTTC.

The gene calls are TRBV7-2 and TRBJ2-2; D is undetermined. Trimming shortened V by 4 bases and J by 1 base, and 7 bases separated the two germline ends. Per the germline V gene, CDR1 is SGHTA and CDR2 is FQGNSA. This CDR3 has 14 amino acids. Written as DNA, the CDR3 is TGTGCCAGCAGCTCGTACTTGAACACCGGGGAGCTGTTTTTT. Amino acid sequence: CASSSYLNTGELFF.

By share of the sample, this clonotype is medium-sized. The rearrangement links TRBV7-9 to TRBJ2-3; perhaps TRBD2 as D (5 bases). CDR1 is SEHNR, CDR2 FQNEAQ, per germline (reference sequence). V dropped 10 bases and J dropped 4 bases, with 21 bases sitting between them. This CDR3 is built from 15 residues. Here the CDR3 DNA reads TGTGCCACCCACCCGGCGGGCGCGGGTGCAGATACGCAGTATTTT. The encoded protein is CATHPAGAGADTQYF.

This clonotype was seen more than once but under ten times. The rearrangement links TRBV7-2 to TRBJ1-4, with TRBD1 as a possible D gene (6 bases). Deletions cut 5 bases from V and 5 bases from J, with 12 bases between. The CDR3 extends over 14 amino acids. The germline gives CDR1 SGHTA, CDR2 FQGNSA. The CDR3 sequence is CASSRDRINEKLFF. Here the CDR3 DNA reads TGTGCCAGCAGCCGCGACAGGATAAATGAAAAACTGTTTTTT. Full variable domain (missing parts from reference TRBV7-2 and TRBJ1-4): GAGVSQSPSNKVTEKGKDVELRCDPISGHTALYWYRQSLGQGLEFLIYFQGNSAPDKSGLPSDRFSAERTGGSVSTLTIQRTQQEDSAVYLCASSRDRINEKLFFGSGTQLSVL.

The chain couples TRBV2 to TRBJ2-7, with a possible D match to TRBD2 (5 bases). Germline CDR1 reads SNHLY; CDR2 reads FYNNEI. This CDR3 has 14 residues. The V and J ends lost 3 bases and 7 bases respectively, with 16 bases between them. In nucleotides, the CDR3 is TGTGCCAGCAGTGATACGCCGGGAATCAATGAGCAGTACTTC. Protein product: CASSDTPGINEQYF.

With respect to this clonotype: The final CDR3 position lacks the conserved phenylalanine or tryptophan, pointing to a likely read error. The limits of the CDR3 on the DNA are not certain, so only TCRdb's listed CDR3 is given. This CDR3 reads CASSLVAGTSYEQFFGP. The chain uses TRBV7-8 and TRBJ1-1. Ends included, the CDR3 has 17 residues. In germline, CDR1 is SGHVS, CDR2 FQNEAQ.

As for this clonotype: The junction and the germline gene differ at one end; a read error may be behind it. The chain combines TRBV12-3 or TRBV12-4 with TRBJ2-6; TRBD1 matches at 11 bases. This CDR3 region has 14 residues. The CDR3 sequence: CASEDRGRSGELYF. The CDR3 region has the DNA TGTGCCAGCGAGGACAGGGGGCGATCCGGGGAGCTGTACTTC.

A word on this clonotype: A much larger clone sits a single nucleotide away, making a read error possible. The chain uses TRBV11-3 and TRBJ2-7; D is uncertain. The J call could be wrong; TRBJ2-1 is a better fit for the DNA end. The CDR3 contains 13 residues. Germline V gene lookup returns CDR1 SGHNT and CDR2 YENEEA. Written as DNA, the CDR3 is TGTGCCAGCAGCCCCGCAGGCTCCTACGAGCAGTTCTTC. Protein: CASSPAGSYEQFF.